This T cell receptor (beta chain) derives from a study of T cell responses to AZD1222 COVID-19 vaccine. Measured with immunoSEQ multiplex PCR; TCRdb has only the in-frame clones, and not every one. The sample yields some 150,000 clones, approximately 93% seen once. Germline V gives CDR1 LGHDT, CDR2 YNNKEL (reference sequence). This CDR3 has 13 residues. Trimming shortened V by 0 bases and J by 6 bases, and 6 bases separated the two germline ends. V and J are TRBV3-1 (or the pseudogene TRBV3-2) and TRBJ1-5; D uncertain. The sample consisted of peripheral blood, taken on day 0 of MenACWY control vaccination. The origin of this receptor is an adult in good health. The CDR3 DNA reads TGTGCCAGCAGCCAAGAGCTTTTTCAGCCCCAGCATTTT. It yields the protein CASSQELFQPQHF.